This T cell receptor (beta chain) appears in the sequencing data of a study of beta chain features in type 1 diabetes. Study conclusions and caveats: Significant though moderate, a shortening of TCRB CDR3s appeared in all four CD4+ subsets of Type 1 diabetes patients. Sequencing used cDNA, and cells with high TCR expression could therefore be over-represented.

What was sequenced were expressed TCRB transcripts, since all of the isolated RNA had been reverse transcribed. Generated by immunoSEQ multiplex PCR, the TCRdb table keeps only in-frame clones and is missing some. Of 300,000 to 400,000 clones in the sample, roughly a tenth were seen once. To note about this clone: Antigen: not known.

V dropped 6 bases and J dropped 2 bases, with 7 bases sitting between them. This CDR3 is built from 12 residues. The V gene's germline CDR1 is SGHKS and CDR2 YYEKEE (reference sequence). Sequenced material: central memory CD4+ T cells from blood. This receptor was obtained from a young man with type 1 diabetes. The chain has TRBV5-5 and TRBJ2-3, with D perhaps matching TRBD2 (5 bases). DNA for the CDR3: TGTGCCAGCATCCTAGCCACAGATACGCAGTATTTT. Its translation: CASILATDTQYF.